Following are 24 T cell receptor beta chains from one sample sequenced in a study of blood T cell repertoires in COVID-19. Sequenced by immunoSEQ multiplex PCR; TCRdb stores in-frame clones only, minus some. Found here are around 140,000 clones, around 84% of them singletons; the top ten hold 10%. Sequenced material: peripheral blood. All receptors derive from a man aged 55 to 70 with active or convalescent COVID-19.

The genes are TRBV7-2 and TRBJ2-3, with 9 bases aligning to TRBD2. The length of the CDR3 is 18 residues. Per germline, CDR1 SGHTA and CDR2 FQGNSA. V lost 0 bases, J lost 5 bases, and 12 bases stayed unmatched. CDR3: CASSLASGSVPSGDTQYF. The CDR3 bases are TGTGCCAGCAGCTTAGCTAGCGGGAGTGTCCCCTCGGGAGATACGCAGTATTTT.

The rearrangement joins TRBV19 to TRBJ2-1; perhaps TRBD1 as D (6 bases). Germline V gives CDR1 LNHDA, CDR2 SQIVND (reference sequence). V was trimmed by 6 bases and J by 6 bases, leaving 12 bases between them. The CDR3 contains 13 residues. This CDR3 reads CASSHGTLNEQFF. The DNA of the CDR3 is TGTGCCAGTAGCCACGGGACACTCAATGAGCAGTTCTTC.

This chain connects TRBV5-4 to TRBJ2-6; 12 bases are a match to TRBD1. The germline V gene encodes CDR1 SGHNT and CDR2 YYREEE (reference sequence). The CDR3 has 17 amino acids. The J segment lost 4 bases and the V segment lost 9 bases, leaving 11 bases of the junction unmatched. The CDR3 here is CAITQGQGARGANVLTF. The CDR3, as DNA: TGTGCCATCACCCAGGGACAGGGGGCGCGCGGGGCCAACGTCCTGACTTTC.

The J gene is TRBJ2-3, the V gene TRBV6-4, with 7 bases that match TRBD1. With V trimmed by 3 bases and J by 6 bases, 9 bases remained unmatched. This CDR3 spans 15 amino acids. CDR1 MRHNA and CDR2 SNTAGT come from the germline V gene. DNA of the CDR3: TGTGCCAGCAGTGAATCCGCAGGGGGAAGGGATACGCAGTATTTT. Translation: CASSESAGGRDTQYF.

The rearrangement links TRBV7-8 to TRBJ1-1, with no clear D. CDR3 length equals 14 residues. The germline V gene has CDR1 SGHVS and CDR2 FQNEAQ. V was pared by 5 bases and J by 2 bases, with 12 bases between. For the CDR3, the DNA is TGTGCCAGCAGCCCCGAGCCAGGCAACACTGAAGCTTTCTTT. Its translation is CASSPEPGNTEAFF.

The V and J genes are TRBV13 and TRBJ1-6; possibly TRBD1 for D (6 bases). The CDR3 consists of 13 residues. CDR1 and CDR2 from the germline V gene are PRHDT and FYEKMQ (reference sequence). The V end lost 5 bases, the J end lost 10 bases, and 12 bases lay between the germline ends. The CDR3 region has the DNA TGTGCCAGCAGCCGGGACACCAAATCACCCCTCCACTTT. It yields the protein CASSRDTKSPLHF.

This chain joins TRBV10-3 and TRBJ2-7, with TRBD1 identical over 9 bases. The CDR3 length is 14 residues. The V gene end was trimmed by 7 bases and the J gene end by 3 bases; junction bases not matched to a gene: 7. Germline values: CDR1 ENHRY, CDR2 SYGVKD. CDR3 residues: CAIKGDRDDYEQYF. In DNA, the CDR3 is TGTGCCATCAAGGGGGACAGGGACGACTACGAGCAGTACTTC.

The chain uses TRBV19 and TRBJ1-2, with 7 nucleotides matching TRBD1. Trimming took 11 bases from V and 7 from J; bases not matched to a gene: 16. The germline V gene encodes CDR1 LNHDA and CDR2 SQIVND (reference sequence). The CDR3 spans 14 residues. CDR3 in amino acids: CAGRQGPLSGGYTF. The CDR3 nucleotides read TGTGCCGGCCGACAGGGACCCCTTTCGGGTGGCTACACCTTC. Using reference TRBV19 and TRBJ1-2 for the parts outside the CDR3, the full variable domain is DGGITQSPKYLFRKEGQNVTLSCEQNLNHDAMYWYRQDPGQGLRLIYYSQIVNDFQKGDIAEGYSVSREKKESFPLTVTSAQKNPTAFYLCAGRQGPLSGGYTFGSGTRLTVV.

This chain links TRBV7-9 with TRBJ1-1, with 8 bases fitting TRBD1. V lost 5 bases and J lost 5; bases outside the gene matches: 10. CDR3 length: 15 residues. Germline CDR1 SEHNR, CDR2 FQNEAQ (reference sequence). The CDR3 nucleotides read TGTGCCAGCAGCCGTGTCACAGGGGGAGGGACTGAAGCTTTCTTT. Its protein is CASSRVTGGGTEAFF. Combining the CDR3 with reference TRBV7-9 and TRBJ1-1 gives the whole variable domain DTGVSQNPRHKITKRGQNVTFRCDPISEHNRLYWYRQTLGQGPEFLTYFQNEAQLEKSRLLSDRFSAERPKGSFSTLEIQRTEQGDSAMYLCASSRVTGGGTEAFFGQGTRLTVV.

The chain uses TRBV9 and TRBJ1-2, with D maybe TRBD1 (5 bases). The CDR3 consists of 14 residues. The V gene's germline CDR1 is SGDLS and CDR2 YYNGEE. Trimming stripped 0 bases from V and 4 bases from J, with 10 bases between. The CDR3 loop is CASSVVGGSYGYTF. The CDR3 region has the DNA TGTGCCAGCAGCGTAGTGGGGGGGTCCTATGGCTACACCTTC.

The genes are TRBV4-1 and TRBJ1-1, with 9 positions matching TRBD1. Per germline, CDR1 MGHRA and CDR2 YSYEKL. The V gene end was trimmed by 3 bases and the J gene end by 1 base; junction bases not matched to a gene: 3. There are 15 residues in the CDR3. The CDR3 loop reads CASSQVGQGNTEAFF. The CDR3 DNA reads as TGCGCCAGCAGCCAGGTGGGACAGGGGAACACTGAAGCTTTCTTT.

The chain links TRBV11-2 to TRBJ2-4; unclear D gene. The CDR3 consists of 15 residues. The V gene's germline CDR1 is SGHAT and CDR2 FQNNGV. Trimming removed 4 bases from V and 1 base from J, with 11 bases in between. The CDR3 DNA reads TGTGCCAGCAGCTCGCCTAGGCGGGCCAAAAACATTCAGTACTTC. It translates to CASSSPRRAKNIQYF. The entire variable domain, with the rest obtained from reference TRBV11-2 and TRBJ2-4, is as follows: EAGVAQSPRYKIIEKRQSVAFWCNPISGHATLYWYQQILGQGPKLLIQFQNNGVVDDSQLPKDRFSAERLKGVDSTLKIQPAKLEDSAVYLCASSSPRRAKNIQYFGAGTRLSVL.

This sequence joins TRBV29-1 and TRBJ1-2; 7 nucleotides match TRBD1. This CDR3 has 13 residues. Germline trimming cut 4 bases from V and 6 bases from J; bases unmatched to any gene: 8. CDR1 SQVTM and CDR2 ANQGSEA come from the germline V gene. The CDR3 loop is CSVGQGTSNGYTF. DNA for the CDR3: TGCAGCGTTGGACAGGGTACGTCCAATGGCTACACCTTC. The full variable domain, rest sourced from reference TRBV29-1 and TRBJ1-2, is SAVISQKPSRDICQRGTSLTIQCQVDSQVTMMFWYRQQPGQSLTLIATANQGSEATYESGFVIDKFPISRPNLTFSTLTVSNMSPEDSSIYLCSVGQGTSNGYTFGSGTRLTVV.

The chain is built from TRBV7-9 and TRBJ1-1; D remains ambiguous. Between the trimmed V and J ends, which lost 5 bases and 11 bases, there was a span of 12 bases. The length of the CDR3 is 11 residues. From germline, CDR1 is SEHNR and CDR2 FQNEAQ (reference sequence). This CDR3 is CASSTTRVAFF. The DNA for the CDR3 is TGTGCCAGCAGCACTACCCGCGTGGCTTTCTTT. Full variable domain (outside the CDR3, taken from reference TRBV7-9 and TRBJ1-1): DTGVSQNPRHKITKRGQNVTFRCDPISEHNRLYWYRQTLGQGPEFLTYFQNEAQLEKSRLLSDRFSAERPKGSFSTLEIQRTEQGDSAMYLCASSTTRVAFFGQGTRLTVV.

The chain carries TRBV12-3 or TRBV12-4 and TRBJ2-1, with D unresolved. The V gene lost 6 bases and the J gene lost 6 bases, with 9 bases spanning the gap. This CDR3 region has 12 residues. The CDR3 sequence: CASSPPGNEQFF. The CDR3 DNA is TGTGCCAGCAGCCCCCCCGGCAATGAGCAGTTCTTC.

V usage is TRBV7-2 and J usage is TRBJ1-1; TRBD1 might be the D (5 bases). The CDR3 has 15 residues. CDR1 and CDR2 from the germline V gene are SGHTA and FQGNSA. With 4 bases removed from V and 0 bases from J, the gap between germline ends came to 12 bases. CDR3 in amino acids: CASSSDGAVNTEAFF. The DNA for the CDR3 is TGTGCCAGCAGCTCCGATGGGGCGGTGAACACTGAAGCTTTCTTT.

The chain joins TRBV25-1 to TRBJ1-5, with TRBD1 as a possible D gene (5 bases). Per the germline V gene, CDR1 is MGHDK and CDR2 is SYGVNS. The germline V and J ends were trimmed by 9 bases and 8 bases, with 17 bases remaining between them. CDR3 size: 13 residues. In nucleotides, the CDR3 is TGTGCCAGTGGGGGTTACGGGGGTGAGCCCCAGCATTTT. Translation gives CASGGYGGEPQHF.

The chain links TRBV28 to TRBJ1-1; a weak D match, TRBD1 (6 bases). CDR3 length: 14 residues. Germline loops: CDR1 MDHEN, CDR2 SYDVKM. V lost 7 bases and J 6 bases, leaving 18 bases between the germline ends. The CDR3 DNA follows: TGTGCCAGCAAGTTTTTTCAGGGGCGCGCTGAAGCTTTCTTT. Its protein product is CASKFFQGRAEAFF.

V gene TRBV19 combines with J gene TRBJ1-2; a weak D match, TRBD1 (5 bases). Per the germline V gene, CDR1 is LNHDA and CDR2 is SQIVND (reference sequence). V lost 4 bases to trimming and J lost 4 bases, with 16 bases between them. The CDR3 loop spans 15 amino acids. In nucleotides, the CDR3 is TGTGCCAGTAGTAGTCTGGGGGAGGGTGGCTATGGCTACACCTTC. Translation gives CASSSLGEGGYGYTF.

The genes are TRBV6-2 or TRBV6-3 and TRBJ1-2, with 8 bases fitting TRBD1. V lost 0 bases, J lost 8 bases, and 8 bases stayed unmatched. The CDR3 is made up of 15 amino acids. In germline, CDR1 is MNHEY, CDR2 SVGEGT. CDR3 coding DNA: TGTGCCAGCAGTTACTCGGGACAGGAGTATGGAGGCTACACCTTC. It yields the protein CASSYSGQEYGGYTF.

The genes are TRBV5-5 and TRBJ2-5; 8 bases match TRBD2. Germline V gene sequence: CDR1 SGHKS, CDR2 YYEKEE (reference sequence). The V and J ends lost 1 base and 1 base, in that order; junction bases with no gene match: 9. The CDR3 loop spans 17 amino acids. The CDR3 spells CASSLLFQRGIQETQYF. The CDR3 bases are TGTGCCAGCAGCTTGTTGTTCCAGCGGGGGATCCAAGAGACCCAGTACTTC.

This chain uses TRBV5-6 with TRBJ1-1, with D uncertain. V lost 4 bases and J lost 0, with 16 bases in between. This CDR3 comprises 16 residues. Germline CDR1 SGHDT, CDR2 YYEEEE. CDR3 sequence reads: CASSTDGVGMNTEAFF. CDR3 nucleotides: TGTGCCAGCAGCACCGACGGGGTAGGGATGAACACTGAAGCTTTCTTT.

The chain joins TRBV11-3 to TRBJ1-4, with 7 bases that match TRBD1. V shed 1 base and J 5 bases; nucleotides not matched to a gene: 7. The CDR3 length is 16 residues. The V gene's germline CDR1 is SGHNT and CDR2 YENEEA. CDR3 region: CASSLVKTGKNEKLFF. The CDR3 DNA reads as TGTGCCAGCAGCTTAGTCAAGACAGGGAAGAATGAAAAACTGTTTTTT.

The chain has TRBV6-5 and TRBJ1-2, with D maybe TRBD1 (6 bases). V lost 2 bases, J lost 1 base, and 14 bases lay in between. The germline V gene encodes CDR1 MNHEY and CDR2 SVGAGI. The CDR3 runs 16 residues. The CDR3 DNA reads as TGTGCCAGCAGTTACACCTCCGGGGGGCGTAACTATGGCTACACCTTC. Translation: CASSYTSGGRNYGYTF.